The 16 T cell receptor beta chains below come from one sample, sequenced in a study of Tregs in tolerant kidney transplant recipients. The antigens of these receptors remain unknown. FACS sorting followed a 6-day coculture of CFSE-labeled recipient PBMCs with irradiated graft donor PBMCs. The method was immunoSEQ multiplex PCR; TCRdb's version includes in-frame clones alone and lacks a portion of them. The sample carries about 15,000 clones, about half recorded once. Sequences were derived from CD4+ T cells from blood cultured with allogeneic cells, sampled before the transplant. The source is a human patient who received a combined kidney and bone marrow transplant.

This clone was observed a handful of times. V and J are TRBV6-4 and TRBJ2-5; TRBD1 is a possible D gene (6 bases). V lost 5 bases and J lost 3, with 10 bases in between. CDR1 is MRHNA, CDR2 SNTAGT, per germline. The CDR3 is 13 residues long. CDR3 sequence: CASSYSGEETQYF. CDR3 bases: TGTGCCAGCAGTTATTCAGGGGAAGAGACCCAGTACTTC.

This clone has just a few counts. The rearrangement joins TRBV2 to TRBJ2-1, with D possibly TRBD2 on 5 matching bases. Germline V CDR1 and CDR2: SNHLY, FYNNEI. Trimming left V 2 bases short and J 7 bases short, with 12 bases between. The CDR3 spans 14 residues. The CDR3: CASSELRARNEQFF. As DNA, the CDR3 is TGTGCCAGCAGTGAACTGAGGGCTCGGAATGAGCAGTTCTTC.

This chain links TRBV5-4 with TRBJ1-2, with D tentatively TRBD1 (6 bases). This CDR3 region has 16 residues. Germline-derived CDR1 and CDR2 are SGHNT and YYREEE (reference sequence). The V end was cut by 1 base, the J end by 4 bases, with 17 bases between. The CDR3 spells CASSLFTGGAAYGYTF. The CDR3 bases are TGTGCCAGCAGCTTGTTCACCGGGGGGGCGGCCTATGGCTACACCTTC.

This chain uses TRBV25-1 with TRBJ2-3; D is possibly TRBD2 (5 bases). The CDR3 contains 14 residues. Between the trimmed V and J ends, which lost 1 base and 3 bases, there was a span of 8 bases. Per germline, CDR1 MGHDK and CDR2 SYGVNS. This chain's CDR3 is CASSELEATDTQYF. CDR3 nucleotide sequence: TGTGCCAGCAGTGAATTGGAGGCAACAGATACGCAGTATTTT. The full variable domain, completed using reference TRBV25-1 and TRBJ2-3, is EADIYQTPRYLVIGTGKKITLECSQTMGHDKMYWYQQDPGMELHLIHYSYGVNSTEKGDLSSESTVSRIRTEHFPLTLESARPSHTSQYLCASSELEATDTQYFGPGTRLTVL.

This rearrangement joins TRBV19 to TRBJ2-5; possible D gene TRBD1, 6 bases. The CDR3 runs 15 residues. The V end lost 5 bases, the J end lost 2 bases, and 15 bases lay between the germline ends. CDR1 LNHDA and CDR2 SQIVND come from the germline V gene (reference sequence). The CDR3 nucleotides read TGTGCCAGTAGTCGCGGACAGATAAAACAAGAGACCCAGTACTTC. It codes for CASSRGQIKQETQYF.

The gene calls are TRBV30 and TRBJ2-7, with 7 positions matching TRBD2. The ends lost 0 bases at V and 2 bases at J; junction bases unmatched: 4. CDR3 length: 14 residues. Germline CDR1 reads GTSNPN; CDR2 reads SVGIG (reference sequence). This chain's CDR3 is CAWSVGRGTYEQYF. For the CDR3, the DNA is TGTGCCTGGAGTGTAGGGAGGGGTACCTACGAGCAGTACTTC.

This clone was counted once. The chain combines TRBV18 with TRBJ1-2, with 9 bases that match TRBD1. The CDR3 length is 13 residues. Per the germline V gene, CDR1 is KGHSH and CDR2 is LQKENI. V lost 6 bases to trimming and J lost 4 bases; unmatched junction nucleotides: 3. CDR3 amino acids: CASSGGQGYGYTF. In DNA, the CDR3 is TGTGCCAGCTCTGGGGGACAGGGCTATGGCTACACCTTC.

This clone was observed a handful of times. The rearrangement joins TRBV7-9 to TRBJ2-1, with TRBD2 matching over 9 bases. The CDR3 has 16 amino acids. J gave up 1 base and V 3 bases, and 4 bases lay outside the gene matches. Per germline, CDR1 SEHNR and CDR2 FQNEAQ (reference sequence). The CDR3 loop reads CASSLWLAGSYNEQFF. The CDR3 DNA is TGTGCCAGCAGCTTGTGGCTAGCGGGGTCCTACAATGAGCAGTTCTTC.

With respect to this clone: At one end the junction does not follow the germline gene, possibly because of a read error. Within the sample, other DNA sequences also encode this same CDR3. This rearrangement joins TRBV6-5 to TRBJ1-6, with D unclear. This CDR3 comprises 13 residues. Germline V lookup: CDR1 MNHEY, CDR2 SVGAGI. The CDR3, as DNA: TGTGCCAGCAAAGGTCGAGCGAATTCCCCCCTCCACTTT. Its translation: CASKGRANSPLHF.

The chain joins TRBV15 to TRBJ2-5; TRBD1 aligns across 7 bases. Germline CDR1 is LNHNV and CDR2 is YYDKDF (reference sequence). The ends lost 0 bases at V and 5 bases at J; junction bases unmatched: 9. CDR3 length: 16 residues. CDR3 DNA sequence: TGTGCCACCAGCAGAGATCTTTTACAGGGGTGGGAGACCCAGTACTTC. It specifies CATSRDLLQGWETQYF.

The genes are TRBV29-1 and TRBJ2-7; 11 positions agree with TRBD1. The length of the CDR3 is 14 residues. V shed 7 bases and J 3 bases; nucleotides not matched to a gene: 8. The germline V gene encodes CDR1 SQVTM and CDR2 ANQGSEA. The CDR3, as DNA: TGCAGCGCCATCCCGGGACAGGGGGGCTACGAGCAGTACTTC. Translated, it gives CSAIPGQGGYEQYF.

The chain has TRBV4-1 and TRBJ2-2; possible D gene TRBD2, 6 bases. The CDR3 is 16 residues long. Per germline, CDR1 MGHRA and CDR2 YSYEKL. V was shortened by 1 base and J by 6 bases, with 15 bases between the two germline ends. In DNA, the CDR3 is TGCGCCAGCAGCCAAGTTTCTAGCGCGGCATCCGGGGAGCTGTTTTTT. It translates to CASSQVSSAASGELFF.

The chain uses TRBV18 and TRBJ1-4, with D possibly matching TRBD1 (6 bases). The V gene's germline CDR1 is KGHSH and CDR2 LQKENI. The ends were cut back, 2 bases at V and 3 bases at J, with 10 bases in the middle. The CDR3 has 15 residues. CDR3 DNA: TGTGCCAGCTCACCAAGGGGACAACCTAATGAAAAACTGTTTTTT. This codes for CASSPRGQPNEKLFF.

The rearrangement links TRBV11-3 to TRBJ2-7; TRBD2 aligns across 9 bases. V lost 5 bases and J lost 7; bases outside the gene matches: 12. Germline V gene data show CDR1 as SGHNT and CDR2 as YENEEA. The CDR3 contains 15 residues. The CDR3 sequence is CASSKGTSLTGEQYF. The CDR3 DNA sequence: TGTGCCAGCAGCAAAGGGACTAGCCTTACGGGGGAGCAGTACTTC.

The genes are TRBV27 and TRBJ2-2; D may be TRBD1 (6 bases). CDR1 MNHEY and CDR2 SMNVEV come from the germline V gene (reference sequence). The CDR3 has 14 amino acids. V lost 3 bases to trimming and J lost 6 bases, with 11 bases between them. CDR3 in DNA: TGTGCCAGCAGTTTGAATAGGGGGTCCGGGGAGCTGTTTTTT. Protein sequence: CASSLNRGSGELFF.

J is TRBJ2-7 and V is TRBV18; TRBD2 is a possible D gene (5 bases). From germline, CDR1 is KGHSH and CDR2 LQKENI. CDR3 length: 14 amino acids. V was clipped by 4 bases and J by 0 bases, with 10 bases between them. The CDR3 reads CASSRLRRSYEQYF. CDR3 in DNA: TGTGCCAGCTCACGACTACGGCGCTCCTACGAGCAGTACTTC.